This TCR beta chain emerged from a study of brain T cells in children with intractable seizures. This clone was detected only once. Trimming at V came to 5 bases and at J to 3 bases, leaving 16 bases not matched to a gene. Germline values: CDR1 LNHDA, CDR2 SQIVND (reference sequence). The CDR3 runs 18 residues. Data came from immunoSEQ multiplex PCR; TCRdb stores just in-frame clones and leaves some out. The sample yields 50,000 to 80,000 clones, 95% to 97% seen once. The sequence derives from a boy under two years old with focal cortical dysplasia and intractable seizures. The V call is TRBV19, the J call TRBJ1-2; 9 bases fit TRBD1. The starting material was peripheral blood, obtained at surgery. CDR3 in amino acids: CASSRAGTGLYWDYGYTF. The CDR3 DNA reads TGTGCCAGTAGTCGAGCCGGGACAGGGCTCTATTGGGACTATGGCTACACCTTC.